This T cell receptor (beta chain) comes out of a study of shared clonotypes between healthy human individuals. Study results and caveats: Incompleteness in sorted-subset sequencing, despite large depth, was shown by rarefaction. Measured sharing among donors was expected to vary with sequencing depth.

Deletions cut 4 bases from V and 0 bases from J, with 9 bases between. CDR3 size: 15 residues. Germline lookup yields CDR1 SGHVS and CDR2 FQNEAQ. From CD4+ cells came CD45RA+ naive and CD45RA-negative memory subsets. Deep was the level at which the assay was run. Libraries were prepared by immunoSEQ multiplex PCR; TCRdb keeps only in-frame clonotypes and omits some of them. Altogether about 2.4 million clones are present, over 85% being singletons, with the ten largest covering around 0.15%. This clone is a singleton in its sample. Its antigen is as yet unknown. V and J are TRBV7-8 and TRBJ2-2, with D possibly being TRBD1 (6 bases). The material sequenced was naive CD4+ T cells sorted from blood. Documented subset: CD45RA+ positively selected. The receptor was isolated from a man in his late teens or twenties in good health. The chain's CDR3 is CASSWDITNTGELFF. The CDR3 DNA follows: TGTGCCAGCAGCTGGGACATAACGAACACCGGGGAGCTGTTTTTT. The whole variable domain, filled in from reference TRBV7-8 and TRBJ2-2, reads GAGVSQSPRYKVAKRGQDVALRCDPISGHVSLFWYQQALGQGPEFLTYFQNEAQLDKSGLPSDRFFAERPEGSVSTLKIQRTQQEDSAVYLCASSWDITNTGELFFGEGSRLTVL.